Given below is one T cell receptor beta chain in context. The antigen remains undetermined. This sample is drawn from a study of response to subunit inactivated influenza vaccine. Overall study findings and caveats: Authors proposed each seasonal influenza vaccination draws in few new T cells.

From germline, CDR1 is SGHTA and CDR2 FQGNSA. V dropped 3 bases and J dropped 0; count of bases not matched to a gene: 8. The CDR3 consists of 16 residues. TCRdb recomputed calls from the RT-PCR reads with MiXCR, one row per CDR3 protein. The sample comprises 200,000 to 300,000 distinct CDR3 sequences, about 12% of which are singletons, and more than 7% rests with the top ten. This chain links TRBV7-2 with TRBJ2-7, with 7 bases fitting TRBD1. The sample consisted of non-naive T cells sorted from PBMCs, taken 14 to 15 days before vaccination. The source is a man aged 50 to 59 who received an inactivated influenza vaccine. CDR3 DNA sequence: TGTGCCAGCAGCTTCCGACCGACAGGGCCCTCCTACGAGCAGTACTTC. Protein product: CASSFRPTGPSYEQYF. Complete variable domain (other parts from reference TRBV7-2 and TRBJ2-7): GAGVSQSPSNKVTEKGKDVELRCDPISGHTALYWYRQSLGQGLEFLIYFQGNSAPDKSGLPSDRFSAERTGGSVSTLTIQRTQQEDSAVYLCASSFRPTGPSYEQYFGPGTRLTVT.